One and the same sample provided the 11 T cell receptor beta chains below, sequenced in a study of STAT5B mutations in CD4+ large granular lymphocyte leukemia. The data were produced by immunoSEQ multiplex PCR, yet TCRdb's version contains in-frame clones alone and is incomplete. The sample holds 40,000 to 50,000 clones, around 81% seen once. Specimen: CD4+ T cells from blood buffy coats. These TCRs come from a human donor in good health.

CDR3 DNA: TGTGCCAGCAGTTCGCGGAGGACTAGCGGCTACGAGCAGTACTTC. This gives the protein CASSSRRTSGYEQYF. V is TRBV6-6 and J is TRBJ2-7; 10 bases are a match to TRBD2. The CDR3 extends over 15 amino acids. V dropped 4 bases and J dropped 3; count of bases not matched to a gene: 6. Germline CDR1 reads MNHNY; CDR2 reads SVGAGI (reference sequence).

This clone was seen a few times. This sequence joins TRBV2 and TRBJ2-2, with D possibly TRBD2 on 6 matching bases. Looked up from germline, CDR1 is SNHLY and CDR2 is FYNNEI. V shed 11 bases and J shed 3 bases, with 16 bases lying between them. This CDR3 spans 14 amino acids. The CDR3 region is CAGQREVYTGELFF. The CDR3 nucleotides read TGTGCCGGTCAGAGGGAGGTGTACACCGGGGAGCTGTTTTTT.

This chain's CDR3 is CASSLVQGANYGYTF. The CDR3 bases are TGCGCCAGCAGCTTGGTCCAGGGCGCTAACTATGGCTACACCTTC. The chain uses TRBV5-1 and TRBJ1-2; the D gene is possibly TRBD1 (5 bases). CDR1 and CDR2 (germline): SGHRS, YFSETQ. With 0 bases removed from V and 0 bases from J, the gap between germline ends came to 9 bases. The CDR3 is 15 residues long.

The J gene is TRBJ1-2, the V gene TRBV5-6; no clear D. V was pared by 1 base and J by 0 bases, with 16 bases between. The germline V gene has CDR1 SGHDT and CDR2 YYEEEE. The CDR3 consists of 17 residues. CDR3 loop: CASSLQTVVRSNYGYTF. The CDR3 nucleotides read TGTGCCAGCAGCTTGCAAACAGTGGTCCGATCTAACTATGGCTACACCTTC. The complete variable domain, with remaining parts taken from reference TRBV5-6 and TRBJ1-2, reads DAGVTQSPTHLIKTRGQQVTLRCSPKSGHDTVSWYQQALGQGPQFIFQYYEEEERQRGNFPDRFSGHQFPNYSSELNVNALLLGDSALYLCASSLQTVVRSNYGYTFGSGTRLTVV.

This rearrangement joins TRBV5-4 to TRBJ2-7; 15 bases map to TRBD2. In germline, CDR1 is SGHNT, CDR2 YYREEE (reference sequence). The J segment lost 7 bases and the V segment lost 3 bases, leaving 5 bases of the junction unmatched. CDR3 length: 15 residues. The CDR3 sequence is CASSSGTSGRIEQYF. The CDR3 bases are TGTGCCAGCAGCTCCGGGACTAGCGGGAGGATAGAGCAGTACTTC.

This sequence joins TRBV12-5 and TRBJ2-5, with unresolved D. The end of the DNA is better explained by TRBJ2-7, so the J call may be wrong. Per germline, CDR1 LGHNT and CDR2 FRNRAP. The CDR3 sequence is 16 residues long. CDR3 region: CASGLVVDSQTYEQYF. As DNA, the CDR3 is TGTGCTAGTGGTTTGGTAGTAGATTCGCAGACCTACGAGCAGTACTTC.

The chain combines TRBV20-1 with TRBJ2-1; 7 bases line up with TRBD1. J lost 10 bases, V lost 5 bases, and 5 bases had no gene match. CDR1 is DFQATT, CDR2 SNEGSKA, per germline (reference sequence). The CDR3 is made up of 11 amino acids. The CDR3 is CSAPDRKEQFF. CDR3 in DNA: TGCAGTGCTCCGGACAGGAAAGAGCAGTTCTTC.

The V call is TRBV15, the J call TRBJ1-1; 9 nucleotides match TRBD1. V was clipped by 0 bases and J by 14 bases; unmatched bases: 13. The CDR3 is made up of 15 amino acids. From germline, CDR1 is LNHNV and CDR2 YYDKDF (reference sequence). In DNA form, the CDR3 reads TGTGCCACCAGCAGAGATCGGTACAGGGGGCTTCTCAACTTCTTT. Its translation is CATSRDRYRGLLNFF. The full variable domain, its missing parts supplied by reference TRBV15 and TRBJ1-1, is DAMVIQNPRYQVTQFGKPVTLSCSQTLNHNVMYWYQQKSSQAPKLLFHYYDKDFNNEADTPDNFQSRRPNTSFCFLDIRSPGLGDTAMYLCATSRDRYRGLLNFFGQGTRLTVV.

The rearrangement uses TRBV6-4 and TRBJ2-1; 9 nucleotides agree with TRBD1. The CDR3 loop spans 13 amino acids. V was pared by 6 bases and J by 12 bases, with 9 bases of the junction left unmatched. Per germline, CDR1 MRHNA and CDR2 SNTAGT. This CDR3 is CASSPRDRERQFF. DNA of the CDR3: TGTGCCAGCAGCCCCAGGGACAGGGAGAGGCAGTTCTTC.

This rearrangement joins TRBV5-1 to TRBJ2-5; no firm D call. TRBJ2-7 matches the DNA end more closely, so the J call is doubtful. Germline-derived CDR1 and CDR2 are SGHRS and YFSETQ. The length of the CDR3 is 11 residues. The CDR3 is CASSLGTEQYF. The DNA for the CDR3 is TGCGCCAGCAGCTTGGGTACCGAGCAGTACTTC.

The DNA of the CDR3 is TGTGCCAGCAGTTACTCGCCCAGGACAGGGTCGACTGAAGCTTTCTTT. Residues: CASSYSPRTGSTEAFF. The chain is built from TRBV6-5 and TRBJ1-1; TRBD1 agrees at 8 bases. CDR1 and CDR2 from the germline V gene are MNHEY and SVGAGI. This CDR3 has 16 amino acids. The ends lost 0 bases at V and 5 bases at J; junction bases unmatched: 8.